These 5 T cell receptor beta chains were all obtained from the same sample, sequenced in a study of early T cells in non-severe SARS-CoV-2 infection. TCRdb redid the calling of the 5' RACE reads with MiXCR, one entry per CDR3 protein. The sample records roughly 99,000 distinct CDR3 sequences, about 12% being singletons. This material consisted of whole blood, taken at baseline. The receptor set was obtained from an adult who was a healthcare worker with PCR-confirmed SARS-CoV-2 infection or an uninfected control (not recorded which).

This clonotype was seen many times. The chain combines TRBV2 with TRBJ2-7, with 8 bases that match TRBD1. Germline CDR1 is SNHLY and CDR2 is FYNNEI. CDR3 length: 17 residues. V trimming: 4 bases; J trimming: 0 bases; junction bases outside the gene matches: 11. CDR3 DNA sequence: TGTGCCAGCAGTGGGGGGCAGACAGGGGTGTTCTCCTACGAGCAGTACTTC. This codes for CASSGGQTGVFSYEQYF. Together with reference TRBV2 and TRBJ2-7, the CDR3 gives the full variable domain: EPEVTQTPSHQVTQMGQEVILRCVPISNHLYFYWYRQILGQKVEFLVSFYNNEISEKSEIFDDQFSVERPDGSNFTLKIRSTKLEDSAMYFCASSGGQTGVFSYEQYFGPGTRLTVT.

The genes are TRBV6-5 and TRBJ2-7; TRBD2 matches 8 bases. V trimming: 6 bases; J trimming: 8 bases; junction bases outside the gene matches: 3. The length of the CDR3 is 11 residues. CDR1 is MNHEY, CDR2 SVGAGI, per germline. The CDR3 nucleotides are TGTGCCAGCAGGCTAGCGGGCCAGCAGTACTTC. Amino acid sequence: CASRLAGQQYF.

CDR3 nucleotide sequence: TGTGCCTGGATAACCTCTTTCCCTCGGGACACTGAAGCTTTCTTT. Its translation is CAWITSFPRDTEAFF. The rearrangement links TRBV30 to TRBJ1-1; D remains ambiguous. The germline V gene encodes CDR1 GTSNPN and CDR2 SVGIG (reference sequence). V was clipped by 4 bases and J by 3 bases, with 18 bases between them. CDR3 length: 15 amino acids.

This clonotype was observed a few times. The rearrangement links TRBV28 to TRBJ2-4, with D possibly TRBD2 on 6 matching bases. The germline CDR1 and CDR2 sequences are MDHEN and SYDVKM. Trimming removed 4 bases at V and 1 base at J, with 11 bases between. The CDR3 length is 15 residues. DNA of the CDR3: TGTGCCAGCAGTTGGGGAGGCCTGGCCAAAAACATTCAGTACTTC. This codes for CASSWGGLAKNIQYF.

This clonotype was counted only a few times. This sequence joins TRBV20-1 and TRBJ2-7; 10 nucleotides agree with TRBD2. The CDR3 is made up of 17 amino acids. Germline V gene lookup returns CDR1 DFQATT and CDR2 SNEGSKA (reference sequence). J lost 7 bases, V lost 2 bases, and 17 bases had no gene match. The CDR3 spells CSARLPPIGTSEREQYF. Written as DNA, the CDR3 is TGCAGTGCTAGACTACCCCCAATCGGGACTAGCGAAAGGGAGCAGTACTTC.